One sample yielded the 22 T cell receptor beta chains listed below, sequenced in a study of PD-1 blockade in classical Hodgkin lymphoma. As to time point: cycle 4 day 1 (C4D1), after 6 weeks of nivolumab. Each patient relapsed following autologous stem cell transplantation, and prior brentuximab vedotin exposure differed. The table came from immunoSEQ multiplex PCR; TCRdb's copy has only in-frame clones and leaves some out. The data hold roughly 100,000 clones, with around 90% observed a single time. This material consisted of peripheral blood mononuclear cells (PBMCs), taken before the fourth cycle of nivolumab. All receptors come from a human donor with classical Hodgkin lymphoma.

V usage is TRBV6-1 and J usage is TRBJ2-7; tentatively, D is TRBD2 (7 bases). The germline V gene encodes CDR1 MNHNS and CDR2 SASEGT. V shed 8 bases and J shed 0 bases, with 14 bases lying between them. The CDR3 is 14 residues long. CDR3 region: CASHRGGGSYEQYF. CDR3 in DNA: TGTGCCAGCCACCGCGGGGGCGGCTCCTACGAGCAGTACTTC.

The chain employs TRBV4-1 and TRBJ2-1; 14 bases are shared with TRBD2. The CDR3 loop spans 21 amino acids. The junction had 10 bases not matched to a gene; V was cut back by 0 bases and J by 0 bases. Germline V lookup: CDR1 MGHRA, CDR2 YSYEKL. The CDR3 DNA is TGCGCCAGCAGCCAAGAAGGAGGGACTAGCGGGAGAGTAGGCTCCTACAATGAGCAGTTCTTC. This gives the protein CASSQEGGTSGRVGSYNEQFF.

The chain uses TRBV9 and TRBJ2-2, with no clear D. Trimming took off 0 bases at V and 5 bases at J, with 5 bases between the two ends. Germline V gene sequence: CDR1 SGDLS, CDR2 YYNGEE. This CDR3 has 13 residues. Written as DNA, the CDR3 is TGTGCCAGCAGCGTAGTTCCAACCGGGGAGCTGTTTTTT. Amino acids: CASSVVPTGELFF.

The rearrangement links TRBV5-1 to TRBJ1-1; D is possibly TRBD1 (5 bases). The CDR3 is 13 residues long. Trimming removed 1 base at V and 3 bases at J, with 7 bases between. Germline values: CDR1 SGHRS, CDR2 YFSETQ. The CDR3 coding sequence is TGCGCCAGCAGCTTGCCGGGGGACACTGAAGCTTTCTTT. It specifies CASSLPGDTEAFF.

The chain joins TRBV30 to TRBJ2-6; possible D gene TRBD1, 6 bases. Germline CDR1 and CDR2: GTSNPN and SVGIG (reference sequence). This CDR3 contains 16 residues. Trimming cost V 0 bases and J 2 bases, with 11 bases left between them. Here the CDR3 reads CAWSVHWDTGANVLTF. The CDR3 DNA reads TGTGCCTGGAGTGTACACTGGGACACTGGGGCCAACGTCCTGACTTTC. The full variable domain, completed using reference TRBV30 and TRBJ2-6, is SQTIHQWPATLVQPVGSPLSLECTVEGTSNPNLYWYRQAAGRGLQLLFYSVGIGQISSEVPQNLSASRPQDRQFILSSKKLLLSDSGFYLCAWSVHWDTGANVLTFGAGSRLTVL.

The genes are TRBV28 and TRBJ1-2; 8 nucleotides match TRBD1. The germline CDR1 and CDR2 sequences are MDHEN and SYDVKM. The CDR3 sequence is 12 residues long. V shed 8 bases and J 7 bases; nucleotides not matched to a gene: 6. CDR3 nucleotide sequence: TGTGCCAGCTTAACAGGGGGTAGTGGCTACACCTTC. Translation: CASLTGGSGYTF.

This clone appeared once. J is TRBJ1-3 and V is TRBV18; TRBD1 matches 8 bases. Trimming at V came to 5 bases and at J to 6 bases, leaving 9 bases not matched to a gene. CDR1 is KGHSH and CDR2 is LQKENI in the germline V gene. The CDR3 is 15 amino acids. The CDR3 is CASSTTGTGVNTIYF. DNA for the CDR3: TGTGCCAGCTCAACGACCGGGACAGGTGTAAACACCATATATTTT.

This chain connects TRBV6-5 to TRBJ2-7; D remains unclear. Trimming took 5 bases from V and 2 from J, leaving 10 bases between them. Per germline, CDR1 MNHEY and CDR2 SVGAGI. The CDR3 contains 13 residues. The CDR3: CASSEVSAYEQYF. CDR3 nucleotide sequence: TGTGCCAGCAGTGAAGTCTCAGCCTACGAGCAGTACTTC.

This clone was recorded only once. The rearrangement links TRBV11-2 to TRBJ2-2; no reliable D call. V was clipped by 0 bases and J by 6 bases, with 11 bases between them. Per germline, CDR1 SGHAT and CDR2 FQNNGV. The CDR3 extends over 15 amino acids. CDR3 nucleotide sequence: TGTGCCAGCAGCTTAGATTGGTTGGTCGCCGGGGAGCTGTTTTTT. Encoded protein: CASSLDWLVAGELFF.

The rearrangement links TRBV29-1 to TRBJ1-2; maybe TRBD1 (5 bases). The germline V and J ends were trimmed by 3 bases and 5 bases, with 19 bases remaining between them. Germline assignment: CDR1 SQVTM and CDR2 ANQGSEA. The CDR3 is 15 residues long. The DNA of the CDR3 is TGCAGCGTTGATCAAGGGGATTTCGAGGGGTATGGCTACACCTTC. Residues: CSVDQGDFEGYGYTF.

The gene calls are TRBV30 and TRBJ2-7, with 9 positions matching TRBD2. CDR3 length: 15 residues. In germline, CDR1 is GTSNPN, CDR2 SVGIG (reference sequence). Germline trimming cut 0 bases from V and 7 bases from J; bases unmatched to any gene: 10. The CDR3 is CAWSVLREGRREQYF. As DNA, the CDR3 is TGTGCCTGGAGTGTTCTGCGGGAGGGCCGGAGAGAGCAGTACTTC.

In this sample, this clone turned up once. V and J are TRBV19 and TRBJ1-4; maybe TRBD1 (6 bases). Deletions cut 6 bases from V and 7 bases from J, with 15 bases between. This CDR3 has 14 amino acids. Germline CDR1 and CDR2: LNHDA and SQIVND (reference sequence). The CDR3: CASRLGGPSEKLFF. CDR3 DNA sequence: TGTGCCAGTAGGTTGGGGGGGCCCAGTGAAAAACTGTTTTTT. Looking up the rest from reference TRBV19 and TRBJ1-4 gives the full variable domain: DGGITQSPKYLFRKEGQNVTLSCEQNLNHDAMYWYRQDPGQGLRLIYYSQIVNDFQKGDIAEGYSVSREKKESFPLTVTSAQKNPTAFYLCASRLGGPSEKLFFGSGTQLSVL.

The CDR3 spells CSVEPGGADGYTF. The CDR3, as DNA: TGCAGCGTTGAACCAGGGGGCGCTGATGGCTACACCTTC. The V gene is TRBV29-1, the J gene TRBJ1-2; 8 positions match TRBD1. The V gene end was trimmed by 2 bases and the J gene end by 6 bases; junction bases not matched to a gene: 5. The CDR3 loop spans 13 amino acids. Germline V gene sequence: CDR1 SQVTM, CDR2 ANQGSEA.

The chain joins TRBV28 to TRBJ1-5; TRBD1 agrees at 9 bases. The germline CDR1 and CDR2 sequences are MDHEN and SYDVKM. Germline trimming cut 5 bases from V and 0 bases from J; bases unmatched to any gene: 14. The CDR3 has 19 amino acids. CDR3 nucleotide sequence: TGTGCCAGCAGTGGAGTCTACGGACAGGGGAAGGGTAGCAATCAGCCCCAGCATTTT. As protein: CASSGVYGQGKGSNQPQHF.

CDR3 amino acids: CASSFLGDSSTDTQYF. DNA of the CDR3: TGTGCCAGCAGTTTTTTGGGGGACAGCAGCACAGATACGCAGTATTTT. The V and J genes are TRBV27 and TRBJ2-3; 7 bases fit TRBD1. V shed 3 bases, J shed 0 bases, and the junction held 6 bases outside the gene matches. The germline V gene has CDR1 MNHEY and CDR2 SMNVEV (reference sequence). This CDR3 has 16 amino acids.

This clone was observed a single time. The V and J genes are TRBV19 and TRBJ2-3; 10 nucleotides align to TRBD2. The CDR3 is 15 amino acids. Germline V gene sequence: CDR1 LNHDA, CDR2 SQIVND (reference sequence). With V trimmed by 5 bases and J by 3 bases, 5 bases remained unmatched. CDR3 in DNA: TGTGCCAGTAGTGCTAGCGGGAGAGGTACAGATACGCAGTATTTT. Protein: CASSASGRGTDTQYF.

V and J are TRBV6-5 and TRBJ1-3; maybe TRBD1 (5 bases). CDR1 MNHEY and CDR2 SVGAGI come from the germline V gene. The CDR3 runs to 15 residues. The V gene lost 6 bases and the J gene lost 1 base, with 13 bases spanning the gap. The CDR3, as DNA: TGTGCCAGCAGAAAGACAGATTCTTCTGGAAACACCATATATTTT. Amino acids: CASRKTDSSGNTIYF.

The chain joins TRBV28 to TRBJ2-1, with 8 bases lining up with TRBD2. With 6 bases clipped from V and 6 bases from J, the junction kept 10 bases outside the gene matches. The CDR3 covers 15 residues. The germline CDR1 and CDR2 sequences are MDHEN and SYDVKM. The CDR3 spells CASSSGRASFNEQFF. DNA of the CDR3: TGTGCCAGCAGCTCCGGGAGGGCCAGCTTCAATGAGCAGTTCTTC.

The rearrangement joins TRBV5-1 to TRBJ1-2; TRBD1 is a possible D gene (5 bases). CDR1 is SGHRS, CDR2 YFSETQ, per germline. The CDR3 contains 14 residues. The V end was cut by 0 bases, the J end by 6 bases, with 12 bases between. The CDR3 sequence is CASSLGTQLDGYTF. In nucleotides, the CDR3 is TGCGCCAGCAGCTTGGGGACACAACTCGATGGCTACACCTTC.

The CDR3, as DNA: TGTGCCAGCAGAGTCTCCGGGACAGACCATCAGCCCCAGCATTTT. It yields the protein CASRVSGTDHQPQHF. V and J are TRBV2 and TRBJ1-5; the match to TRBD1 covers 7 bases. CDR3 length: 15 amino acids. The V segment lost 6 bases and the J segment 5 bases; nucleotides outside the gene matches: 10. Germline CDR1 SNHLY, CDR2 FYNNEI.

The chain employs TRBV19 and TRBJ1-3; TRBD1 might be the D (5 bases). Trimming pared 9 bases from V and 1 base from J, leaving 22 bases between. Germline V gene sequence: CDR1 LNHDA, CDR2 SQIVND (reference sequence). The length of the CDR3 is 17 residues. The CDR3 DNA follows: TGTGCCAGGTACCACAAGGAGGACACTCCATCTGGAAACACCATATATTTT. Amino acid sequence: CARYHKEDTPSGNTIYF.

This clone came up once. This chain uses TRBV5-1 with TRBJ1-1, with D uncertain. Germline V gene sequence: CDR1 SGHRS, CDR2 YFSETQ. This CDR3 contains 14 residues. The ends were cut back, 2 bases at V and 1 base at J, with 9 bases in the middle. CDR3 nucleotide sequence: TGCGCCAGCAGCTTTTCGGCGGGGAACACTGAAGCTTTCTTT. Its protein product is CASSFSAGNTEAFF.